This T cell receptor (beta chain) was recovered during a study of T cells in Graves' hyperthyroidism and ophthalmopathy. The CDR3 loop spans 15 amino acids. The germline V gene encodes CDR1 SGDLS and CDR2 YYNGEE. With 0 bases removed from V and 5 bases from J, the gap between germline ends came to 9 bases. Uncontrolled infection, other autoimmune disease, pregnancy and lactation each barred patients from inclusion. A 10 ml volume of fresh peripheral blood provided the PBMCs. This clonotype was seen a few times. The source material, RNA transcripts, was used to amplify TCR beta CDR3 regions. When the TCR CDR3 underwent first-round RT-PCR, the HTBI primer set was used. A single record per CDR3 protein comes from TCRdb applying MiXCR to the multiplex PCR reads. The table lists some 500,000 distinct CDR3 sequences, about 24% of them singletons.

V is TRBV9 and J is TRBJ1-6; D unresolved. The sample was blood. The TCR originated in a woman in her thirties with Graves' ophthalmopathy. The CDR3 DNA is TGTGCCAGCAGCGTAGCGGCAGCAAATAATTCACCCCTCCACTTT. Its protein product is CASSVAAANNSPLHF.